This T cell receptor beta chain is from a study of T cells in Graves' hyperthyroidism and ophthalmopathy. Every diagnosis used clinical symptoms, serum thyroxine and TRAb, thyroid ultrasound and orbital computed tomography. The CDR3 consists of 14 residues. Per germline, CDR1 LNHNV and CDR2 YYDKDF (reference sequence). V shed 0 bases and J shed 3 bases, with 9 bases lying between them. Study-wide results and limits: Researchers found most expanded thyroid clonotypes above 0.001 in blood as well.

Using RNA transcripts as the source, TCR beta CDR3 regions were amplified. RT-PCR in the first round (using the HTBI primer set) targeted the TCR CDR3. TCRdb called the multiplex PCR reads again in MiXCR, with one record for every CDR3 protein. The sample carries approximately 490,000 distinct CDR3 sequences, 22% recorded once. In this sample, this clonotype turned up many times. The antigen is not known. The source material was blood. The receptor comes from a woman in her 70s with Graves' ophthalmopathy. This chain links TRBV15 with TRBJ2-7; D gene ambiguous. CDR3 bases: TGTGCCACCAGCAGAGATCGCCGCAACTACGAGCAGTACTTC. Translating gives CATSRDRRNYEQYF.